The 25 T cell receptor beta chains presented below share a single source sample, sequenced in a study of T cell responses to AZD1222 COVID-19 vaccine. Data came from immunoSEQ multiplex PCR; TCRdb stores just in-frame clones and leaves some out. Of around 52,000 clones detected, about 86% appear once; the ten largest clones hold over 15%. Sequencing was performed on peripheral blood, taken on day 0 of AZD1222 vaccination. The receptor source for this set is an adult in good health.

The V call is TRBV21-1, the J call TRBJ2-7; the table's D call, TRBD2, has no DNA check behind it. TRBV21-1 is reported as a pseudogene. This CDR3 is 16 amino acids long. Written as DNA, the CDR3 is TGTGCCAGCAGCGGGCTAGCGGGAGGTACCTCCTACGAGCAGTACTTC. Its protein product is CASSGLAGGTSYEQYF.

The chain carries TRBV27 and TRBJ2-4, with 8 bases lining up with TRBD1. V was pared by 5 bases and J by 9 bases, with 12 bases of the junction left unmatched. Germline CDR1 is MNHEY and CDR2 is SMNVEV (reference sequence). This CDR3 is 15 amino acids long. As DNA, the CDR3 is TGTGCCAGCAGTCCCCTCCCGGCAGGGGGCCGCATTCAGTACTTC. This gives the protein CASSPLPAGGRIQYF.

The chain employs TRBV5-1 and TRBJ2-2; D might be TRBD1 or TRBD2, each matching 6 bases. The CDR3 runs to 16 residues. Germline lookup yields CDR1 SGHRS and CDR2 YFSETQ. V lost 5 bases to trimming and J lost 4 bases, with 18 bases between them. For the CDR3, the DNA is TGCGCCAGCAGTAGACCGGAGGGGGTCCTCACCGGGGAGCTGTTTTTT. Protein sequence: CASSRPEGVLTGELFF.

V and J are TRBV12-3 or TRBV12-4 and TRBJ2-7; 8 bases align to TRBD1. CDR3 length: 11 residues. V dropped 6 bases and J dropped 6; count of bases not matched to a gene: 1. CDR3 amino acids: CASSRGREQYF. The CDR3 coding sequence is TGTGCCAGCAGCAGGGGGCGCGAGCAGTACTTC.

The CDR3: CASSHERGYGYTF. The CDR3 nucleotides read TGTGCCAGCAGCCACGAAAGGGGCTATGGCTACACCTTC. V usage is TRBV7-9 and J usage is TRBJ1-2; possible D gene TRBD1, 5 bases. This CDR3 contains 13 residues. V was pared by 5 bases and J by 4 bases, with 11 bases between. Germline lookup yields CDR1 SEHNR and CDR2 FQNEAQ (reference sequence).

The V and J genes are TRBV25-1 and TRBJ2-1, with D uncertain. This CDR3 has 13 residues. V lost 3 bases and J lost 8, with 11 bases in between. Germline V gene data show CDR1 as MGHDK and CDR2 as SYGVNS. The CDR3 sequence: CASSDTTGDEQFF. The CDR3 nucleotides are TGTGCCAGCAGTGACACTACTGGGGATGAGCAGTTCTTC.

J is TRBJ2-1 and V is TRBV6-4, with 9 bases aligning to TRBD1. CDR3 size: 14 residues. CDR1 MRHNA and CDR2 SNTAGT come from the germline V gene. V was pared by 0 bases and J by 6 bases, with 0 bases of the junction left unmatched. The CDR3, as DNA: TGTGCCAGCAGTGACTCGACAGGGGGCAATGAGCAGTTCTTC. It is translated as CASSDSTGGNEQFF.

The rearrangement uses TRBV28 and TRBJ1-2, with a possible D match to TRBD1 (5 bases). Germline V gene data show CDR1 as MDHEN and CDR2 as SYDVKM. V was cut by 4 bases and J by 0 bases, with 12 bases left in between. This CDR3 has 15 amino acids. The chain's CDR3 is CASSSDSPSNYGYTF. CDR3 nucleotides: TGTGCCAGCAGTTCCGACAGCCCGTCTAACTATGGCTACACCTTC.

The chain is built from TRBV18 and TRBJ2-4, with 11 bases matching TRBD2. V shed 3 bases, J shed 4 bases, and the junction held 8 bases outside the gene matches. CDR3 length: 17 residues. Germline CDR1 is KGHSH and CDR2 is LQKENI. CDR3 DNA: TGTGCCAGCTCACCCACCGGGACTAGCGGTCAAAAAAACATTCAGTACTTC. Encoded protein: CASSPTGTSGQKNIQYF.

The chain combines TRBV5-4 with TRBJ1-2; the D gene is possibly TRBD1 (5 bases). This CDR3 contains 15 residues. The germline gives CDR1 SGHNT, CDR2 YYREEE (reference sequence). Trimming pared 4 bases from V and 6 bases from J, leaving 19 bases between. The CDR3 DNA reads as TGTGCCAGCAGCGCACTCATACAGGCTAGGGATGGCTACACCTTC. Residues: CASSALIQARDGYTF.

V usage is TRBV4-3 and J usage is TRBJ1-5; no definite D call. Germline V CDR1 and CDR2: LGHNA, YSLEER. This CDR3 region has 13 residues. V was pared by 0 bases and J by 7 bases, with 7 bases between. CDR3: CASSQEQRQPQHF. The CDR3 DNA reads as TGCGCCAGCAGCCAAGAGCAGCGACAGCCCCAGCATTTT.

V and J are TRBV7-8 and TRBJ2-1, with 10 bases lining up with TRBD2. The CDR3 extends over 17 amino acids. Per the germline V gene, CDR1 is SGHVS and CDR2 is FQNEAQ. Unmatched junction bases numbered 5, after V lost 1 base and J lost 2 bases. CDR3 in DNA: TGTGCCAGCAGCTTAGGACTTACTAGCGGGACCTACAATGAGCAGTTCTTC. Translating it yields CASSLGLTSGTYNEQFF.

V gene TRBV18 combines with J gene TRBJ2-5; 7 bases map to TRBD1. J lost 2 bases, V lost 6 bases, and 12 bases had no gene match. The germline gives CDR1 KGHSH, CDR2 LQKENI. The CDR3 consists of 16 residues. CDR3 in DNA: TGTGCCAGCTCCACCATTAGGGGACAGCCACAAGAGACCCAGTACTTC. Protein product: CASSTIRGQPQETQYF.

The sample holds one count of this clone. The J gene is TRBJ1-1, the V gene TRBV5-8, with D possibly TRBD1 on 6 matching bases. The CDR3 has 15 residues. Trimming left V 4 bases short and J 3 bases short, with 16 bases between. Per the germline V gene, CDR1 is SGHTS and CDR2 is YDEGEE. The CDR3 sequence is CASSLARGGDTEAFF. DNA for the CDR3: TGTGCCAGCAGCCTAGCCCGAGGGGGGGACACTGAAGCTTTCTTT.

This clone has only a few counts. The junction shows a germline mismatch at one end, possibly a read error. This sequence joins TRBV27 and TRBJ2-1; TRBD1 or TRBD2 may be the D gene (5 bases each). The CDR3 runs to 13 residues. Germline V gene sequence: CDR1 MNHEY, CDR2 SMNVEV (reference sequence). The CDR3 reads CASSPGTYTEQFF. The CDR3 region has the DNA TGTGCCAGCAGTCCCGGGACCTACACTGAGCAGTTCTTC.

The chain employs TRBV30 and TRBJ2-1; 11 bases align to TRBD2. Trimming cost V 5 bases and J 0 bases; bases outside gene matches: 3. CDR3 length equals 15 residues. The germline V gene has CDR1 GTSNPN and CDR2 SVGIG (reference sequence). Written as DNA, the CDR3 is TGTGCCTGGGGAACTAGCGGGAGCTCCTACAATGAGCAGTTCTTC. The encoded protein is CAWGTSGSSYNEQFF.

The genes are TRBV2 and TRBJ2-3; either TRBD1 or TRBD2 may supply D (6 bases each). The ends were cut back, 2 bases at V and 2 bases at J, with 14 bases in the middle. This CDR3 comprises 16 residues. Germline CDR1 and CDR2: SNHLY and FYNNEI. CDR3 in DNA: TGTGCCAGCAGTGAATGGGGACGGGGGCACACAGATACGCAGTATTTT. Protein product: CASSEWGRGHTDTQYF.

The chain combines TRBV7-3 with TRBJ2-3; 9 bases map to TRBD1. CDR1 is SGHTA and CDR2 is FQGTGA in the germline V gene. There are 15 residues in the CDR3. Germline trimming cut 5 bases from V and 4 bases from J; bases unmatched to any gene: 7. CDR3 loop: CASSRTGGRADTQYF. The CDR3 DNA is TGTGCCAGCAGCCGAACAGGGGGCCGGGCAGATACGCAGTATTTT. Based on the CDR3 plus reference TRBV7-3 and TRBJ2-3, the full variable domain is GAGVSQTPSNKVTEKGKYVELRCDPISGHTALYWYRQSLGQGPEFLIYFQGTGAADDSGLPNDRFFAVRPEGSVSTLKIQRTERGDSAVYLCASSRTGGRADTQYFGPGTRLTVL.

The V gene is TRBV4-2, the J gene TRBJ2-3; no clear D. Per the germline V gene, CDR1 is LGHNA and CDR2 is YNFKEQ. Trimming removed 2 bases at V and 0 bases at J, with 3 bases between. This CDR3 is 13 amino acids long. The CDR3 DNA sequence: TGTGCCAGCAGCCAACTCAGCACAGATACGCAGTATTTT. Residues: CASSQLSTDTQYF.

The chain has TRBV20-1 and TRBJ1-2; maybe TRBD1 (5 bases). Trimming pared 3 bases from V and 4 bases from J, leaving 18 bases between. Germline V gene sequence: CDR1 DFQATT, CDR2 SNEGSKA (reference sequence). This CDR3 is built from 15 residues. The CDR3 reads CSASDPQGLLYGYTF. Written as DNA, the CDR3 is TGCAGTGCTAGTGATCCCCAGGGACTGCTCTATGGCTACACCTTC.

CDR3 bases: TGTGCCAGCTCACCGACAAGTGTTGAGCAGTTCTTC. Translation: CASSPTSVEQFF. The chain carries TRBV18 and TRBJ2-1, with unresolved D. The ends were cut back, 3 bases at V and 9 bases at J, with 9 bases in the middle. Germline CDR1 reads KGHSH; CDR2 reads LQKENI. The CDR3 covers 12 residues. Drawing the rest from reference TRBV18 and TRBJ2-1, the complete variable domain is NAGVMQNPRHLVRRRGQEARLRCSPMKGHSHVYWYRQLPEEGLKFMVYLQKENIIDESGMPKERFSAEFPKEGPSILRIQQVVRGDSAAYFCASSPTSVEQFFGPGTRLTVL.

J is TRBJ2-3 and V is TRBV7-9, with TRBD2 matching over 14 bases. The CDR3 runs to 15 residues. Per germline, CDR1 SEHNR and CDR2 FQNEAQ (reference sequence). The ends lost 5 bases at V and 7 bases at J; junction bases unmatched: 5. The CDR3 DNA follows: TGTGCCAGCAGCCCGGGACTAGCGGGAGACTATACGCAGTATTTT. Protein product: CASSPGLAGDYTQYF.

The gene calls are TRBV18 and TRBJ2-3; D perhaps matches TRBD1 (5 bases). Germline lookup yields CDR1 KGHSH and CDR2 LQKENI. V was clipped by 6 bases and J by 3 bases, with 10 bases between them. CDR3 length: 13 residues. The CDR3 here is CASSEGATDTQYF. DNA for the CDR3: TGTGCCAGCTCGGAAGGGGCGACAGATACGCAGTATTTT.

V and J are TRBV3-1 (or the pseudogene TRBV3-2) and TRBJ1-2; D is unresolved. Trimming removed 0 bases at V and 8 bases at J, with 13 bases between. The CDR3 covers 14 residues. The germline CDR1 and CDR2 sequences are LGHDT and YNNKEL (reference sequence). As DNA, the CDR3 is TGTGCCAGCAGCCAAGAGGGGTGGGTGGAAGGCTACACCTTC. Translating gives CASSQEGWVEGYTF.

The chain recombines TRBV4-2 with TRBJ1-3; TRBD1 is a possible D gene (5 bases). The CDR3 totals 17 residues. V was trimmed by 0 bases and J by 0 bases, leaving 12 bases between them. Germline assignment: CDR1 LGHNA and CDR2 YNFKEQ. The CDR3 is CASSQDWTPSSGNTIYF. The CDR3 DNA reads TGTGCCAGCAGCCAAGATTGGACACCAAGCTCTGGAAACACCATATATTTT.